The clone carrying this TCR beta chain appeared once. The junction differs from germline at one of its ends, possibly a read error. The data were taken from a study of blood T cell repertoires in COVID-19. Study at large: In each case, the material was cDNA or gDNA derived from T cells, B-cell-depleted T cells, or PBMCs.

TCRdb keeps only in-frame clones here, not all; method: immunoSEQ multiplex PCR. The table shows about 110,000 clones, with around 80% occurring only once. Material for sequencing was peripheral blood. The sequence came from a woman in her fifties or sixties with acute or convalescent COVID-19.

The CDR3, as DNA: TGTGCCAGCAGTGAATTTAGCTCCCCTGCCTATTCCCGCGTAGGGGCCTTC. This encodes CASSEFSSPAYSRVGAF. This rearrangement joins TRBV25-1 to TRBJ1-2; D possibly corresponds to TRBD1 (5 bases). Germline CDR1 is MGHDK and CDR2 is SYGVNS. This CDR3 is 17 amino acids long.